One sample yielded the 16 T cell receptor beta chains listed below, sequenced in a study of cytomegalovirus exposure and HLA in healthy donors (dated by TCRdb to 2017 to 2019). Library preparation was by the immunoSEQ multiplex PCR assay. The multiplex PCR relied on a mix of 60 forward primers for TCR Vbeta segments and 13 reverse primers for TCR Jbeta segments. Here the immuneACCESS table is served through TCRdb, limited to in-frame sequences with V and J called. Missing clones are a known gap in these copies; in checked studies unresolved V genes cover under half, and the rest lacks a known reason. The sample table records about 150,000 clones; roughly 72% of these occur just once. The ten largest clones represent around 2.2% of the sample. Sequencing was carried out using PBMCs. These receptors all come from a man in his forties in good health and CMV-seronegative.

This rearrangement joins TRBV6-4 to TRBJ2-3, with a weak D call TRBD1 (5 bases). CDR1 is MRHNA, CDR2 SNTAGT, per germline. The CDR3 is 13 amino acids. V gave up 5 bases and J gave up 3 bases, with 9 bases separating them. CDR3 bases: TGTGCCAGCAGTCCCGACAGAACAGATACGCAGTATTTT. This sequence encodes CASSPDRTDTQYF.

The chain recombines TRBV13 with TRBJ1-1; D uncertain. Germline CDR1 and CDR2: PRHDT and FYEKMQ (reference sequence). The CDR3 loop spans 12 amino acids. Trimming stripped 4 bases from V and 2 bases from J, with 5 bases between. The CDR3 is CASSYRNTEAFF. In DNA, the CDR3 is TGTGCCAGCAGCTACAGAAACACTGAAGCTTTCTTT. The variable domain in full, completed from reference TRBV13 and TRBJ1-1, reads AAGVIQSPRHLIKEKRETATLKCYPIPRHDTVYWYQQGPGQDPQFLISFYEKMQSDKGSIPDRFSAQQFSDYHSELNMSSLELGDSALYFCASSYRNTEAFFGQGTRLTVV.

This clone has only one observation. V and J are TRBV2 and TRBJ2-3, with 10 nucleotides matching TRBD2. Trimming removed 10 bases from V and 4 bases from J; junction bases left unmatched: 2. The germline V gene encodes CDR1 SNHLY and CDR2 FYNNEI. This CDR3 is built from 12 residues. The chain's CDR3 is CATGLAADTQYF. The CDR3 DNA reads as TGTGCCACAGGACTAGCGGCAGATACGCAGTATTTT.

The chain uses TRBV7-2 and TRBJ1-2; the D gene is possibly TRBD1 (5 bases). The CDR3 runs to 14 residues. V shed 0 bases and J shed 8 bases, with 13 bases lying between them. Germline V gene data show CDR1 as SGHTA and CDR2 as FQGNSA. The CDR3 here is CASSLAGGGWGYTF. In nucleotides, the CDR3 is TGTGCCAGCAGCTTAGCCGGGGGGGGTTGGGGCTACACCTTC.

CDR3 nucleotides: TGTGCCAGCAGCCCACAGGGCTCCTACGAGCAGTACTTC. It is translated as CASSPQGSYEQYF. This chain joins TRBV5-6 and TRBJ2-5; TRBD1 might be the D (6 bases). The DNA matches TRBJ2-7 better at its end, which makes the J call doubtful. From germline, CDR1 is SGHDT and CDR2 YYEEEE. CDR3 length equals 13 residues.

This chain connects TRBV28 to TRBJ2-7; D unresolved. Trimming removed 6 bases at V and 4 bases at J, with 10 bases between. Germline CDR1 MDHEN, CDR2 SYDVKM. This CDR3 contains 12 residues. CDR3 DNA sequence: TGTGCCAGCAGCCCACCCCTATACGAGCAGTACTTC. Translation gives CASSPPLYEQYF.

The V and J genes are TRBV5-6 and TRBJ2-3; D is possibly TRBD1 (6 bases). Trimming cost V 1 base and J 0 bases, with 6 bases left between them. Germline V lookup: CDR1 SGHDT, CDR2 YYEEEE. There are 14 residues in the CDR3. The CDR3: CASSLTGSTDTQYF. CDR3 sequence (DNA): TGTGCCAGCAGCTTGACAGGGAGCACAGATACGCAGTATTTT.

This sequence joins TRBV7-3 and TRBJ2-5, with TRBD2 matching 9 bases. The CDR3 loop spans 14 amino acids. The germline gives CDR1 SGHTA, CDR2 FQGTGA. Unmatched junction bases numbered 1, after V lost 3 bases and J lost 2 bases. The CDR3 here is CASSFSGGQETQYF. The CDR3 DNA follows: TGTGCCAGCAGCTTCAGCGGGGGGCAAGAGACCCAGTACTTC.

This clone was seen only once. This chain links TRBV2 with TRBJ2-2; D gene uncertain. V shed 10 bases and J shed 4 bases, with 16 bases lying between them. There are 14 residues in the CDR3. Germline V gives CDR1 SNHLY, CDR2 FYNNEI. CDR3 bases: TGTGCCACCCACTCCGGGTTAGGCACCGGGGAGCTGTTTTTT. Translated, it gives CATHSGLGTGELFF.

This chain links TRBV15 with TRBJ2-1, with 12 nucleotides matching TRBD2. V shed 5 bases and J 0 bases; nucleotides not matched to a gene: 14. Per the germline V gene, CDR1 is LNHNV and CDR2 is YYDKDF (reference sequence). The CDR3 length is 20 residues. In DNA form, the CDR3 reads TGTGCCACCAGCCCGAGAGGGGGACTAGCGGGCACAAGCTCCTACAATGAGCAGTTCTTC. Amino acids: CATSPRGGLAGTSSYNEQFF.

The rearrangement uses TRBV7-2 and TRBJ2-3; 9 bases fit TRBD1. The CDR3 extends over 14 amino acids. CDR1 and CDR2 (germline): SGHTA, FQGNSA. V gave up 6 bases and J gave up 2 bases; unmatched junction bases: 3. CDR3: CASRGQGYTDTQYF. The CDR3 DNA follows: TGTGCCAGCAGGGGACAGGGATACACAGATACGCAGTATTTT.

V is TRBV9 and J is TRBJ2-5; 9 nucleotides agree with TRBD2. Trimming removed 3 bases from V and 5 bases from J; junction bases left unmatched: 5. Per the germline V gene, CDR1 is SGDLS and CDR2 is YYNGEE. CDR3 length: 14 residues. CDR3 DNA: TGTGCCAGCAGCGAGGGACTAGCTGTGGAGACCCAGTACTTC. Translating gives CASSEGLAVETQYF.

This clone has a handful of counts. The chain has TRBV2 and TRBJ1-1, with TRBD1 matching over 11 bases. The V gene end was trimmed by 6 bases and the J gene end by 0 bases; junction bases not matched to a gene: 3. Germline lookup yields CDR1 SNHLY and CDR2 FYNNEI. The CDR3 consists of 15 residues. CDR3 protein: CASRRDRGMNTEAFF. CDR3 nucleotides: TGTGCCAGCAGGAGGGACAGGGGGATGAACACTGAAGCTTTCTTT. The full variable domain, in which reference TRBV2 and TRBJ1-1 provide the parts outside the CDR3, is EPEVTQTPSHQVTQMGQEVILRCVPISNHLYFYWYRQILGQKVEFLVSFYNNEISEKSEIFDDQFSVERPDGSNFTLKIRSTKLEDSAMYFCASRRDRGMNTEAFFGQGTRLTVV.

This sequence joins TRBV9 and TRBJ2-7; TRBD2 matches 10 bases. V shed 3 bases and J 0 bases; nucleotides not matched to a gene: 18. The germline gives CDR1 SGDLS, CDR2 YYNGEE. The CDR3 has 20 residues. CDR3 coding DNA: TGTGCCAGCAGCGACGGGGGCGCAATAGCGGGGGGTCTTTACTCCTACGAGCAGTACTTC. Encoded protein: CASSDGGAIAGGLYSYEQYF.

This clone was counted only a few times. The CDR3 here is CASSLDLAGLRETQYF. CDR3 coding DNA: TGTGCCAGCAGCTTGGATCTAGCGGGGTTGCGAGAGACCCAGTACTTC. This chain connects TRBV5-4 to TRBJ2-5, with 9 bases identical to TRBD2. CDR3 length equals 16 residues. Germline values: CDR1 SGHNT, CDR2 YYREEE (reference sequence). The V segment lost 0 bases and the J segment 4 bases; nucleotides outside the gene matches: 7.

The chain couples TRBV5-1 to TRBJ2-3; a weak D match, TRBD1 (6 bases). Germline V gene data show CDR1 as SGHRS and CDR2 as YFSETQ. Trimming removed 5 bases from V and 0 bases from J, with 16 bases in between. The CDR3 spans 16 residues. This chain's CDR3 is CASRPTGLDSTDTQYF. In DNA, the CDR3 is TGCGCCAGCAGGCCGACAGGACTTGATAGCACAGATACGCAGTATTTT.